The present T cell receptor (beta chain) was sequenced within a study of T cells in Graves' hyperthyroidism and ophthalmopathy (dated by TCRdb to the late 2010s). In the study overall: Peripheral blood samples were taken at initial diagnosis, before any treatment was given. Prospective prediction of ophthalmopathy was tested in an independent validation cohort of under 20 hyperthyroidism patients and roughly 16 patients who later progressed to ophthalmopathy. The approximately 97 discovery patients were randomly divided into training and test sets at a 7:3 ratio. Thyroid tissue and blood T-cell repertoires from about six Graves' hyperthyroidism patients were also compared in the study. Once sampling was done, hyperthyroidism patients were given methimazole at a starting dose of 30 mg daily, whereas ophthalmopathy patients were given high-dose intravenous methylprednisolone. The paper reports TCR Vbeta CDR3 sequencing of some 140 peripheral blood samples: fewer than 50 ophthalmopathy, under 80 hyperthyroidism and around 17 progressor patients. To identify TCR V-J signatures that set the groups apart, the researchers used a discovery cohort of about a hundred patients, made up of 40 to 45 with Graves' ophthalmopathy and 55 to 65 with stable Graves' hyperthyroidism.

TCR beta CDR3 regions were amplified from RNA transcripts. The first round of RT-PCR for the TCR CDR3 was performed with the HTBI primer set and the Qiagen OneStep RT-PCR kit. Libraries were constructed in a second round of multiplex PCR, after which size selection and purification were performed. Paired-end sequencing of the libraries was performed with 100 bp reads on an Illumina HiSeq2000. In the paper's pipeline: SOAPnuke was used to process the raw data, with reads discarded if the reads contained adapters or uncalled bases, had a mean Phred below 15, or lacked an exact constant-primer or identifier match. High-quality paired reads were merged using COPE v1.2.5, and each unique nucleotide sequence was defined as a clonotype. MiTCR v1.1 was used to align the clonotypes against IMGT TRBV, TRBD and TRBJ reference segments. Analysis was restricted to V-J combinations with a frequency above 0.0001, which covered 98% to 99.2% of repertoires. A TCS score was defined as the ratio of F50 (clonal expansion) to E x V (chaos), with BLOSUM62-based TCRdist applied between CDR3 peptides within each V-J. Welch's t-statistics and random forest reduced around 510 V-J features to about 13, which were used in a naive Bayes classifier (R e1071). TCRdb passed the public sequencing reads through fastp at Q25 and MiXCR, retaining productive beta sequences. Every entry covers one CDR3 protein and lists the most common genes and DNA from its rows. In this record, the V and J calls reflect TCRdb's handling and not the investigators' own analysis. In all, the sample holds under 550,000 distinct CDR3 sequences, and just under 20% of those were seen once. Clones ranked in the top ten supply approximately 50% of the sample.

With regard to this clonotype: The clone's antigen remains unknown. There are no base qualities to consult, and no much larger clone falls within one base.

In the ophthalmopathy patients, disease was moderately to severely active, with a Clinical Activity Score of 3 or more, a NOSPECS grade of 4 or more, and a duration of less than 3 months. Exclusion was applied to patients with uncontrolled infections, other autoimmune diseases, pregnancy or lactation. Diagnoses were established on the basis of clinical symptoms, serum thyroxine and TRAb, thyroid ultrasound, and orbital computed tomography. PBMCs were isolated from 10 ml of fresh peripheral blood by Ficoll-Paque density gradient centrifugation. Total RNA was extracted using Trizol reagent, and RNA quality was assessed on an Agilent 2100 Bioanalyzer. Results and caveats for the whole study, not just this receptor: Ophthalmopathy was separated from stable hyperthyroidism by a 13 V-J signature model, with approximately 89% sensitivity and about 81% specificity obtained in cross-validation and 80%/75% obtained in testing. No statistical method was used to set the sample size in advance, and investigators knew the group allocation. During validation, the model predicted progression to ophthalmopathy a median of about 6.5 months ahead of onset, with around 70% sensitivity and around 72% specificity. Most expanded thyroid clonotypes (frequency above 0.001) were also detected in blood, a finding suggesting that blood repertoires may reflect thyroid immune responses.

The sequenced material came from blood. The receptor was isolated from a middle-aged man with Graves' ophthalmopathy.

The DNA sequence follows: TGTGCCAGTAGTGGCAGGGGTTTTAATCAGCCCCAGCATTTT. It translates as CASSGRGFNQPQHF. This receptor chain uses TRBV19 and TRBJ1-5; perhaps TRBD1 is the D gene, with 6 bases matching. Including the terminal cysteine and phenylalanine, the CDR3 comprises 14 residues. CDR3 DNA is the only sequence kept; it has 42 bases, read in frame from the first base. The germline V gene (reference sequence) yields LNHDA for CDR1 and SQIVND for CDR2. The V end loses 5 bases and the J end loses 4 bases, and a stretch of 12 bases separates them.